This T cell receptor beta chain was documented in a study of T cell changes during pregnancy in multiple sclerosis. The table came from immunoSEQ multiplex PCR; TCRdb's copy has only in-frame clones and leaves some out. The sample holds about 40,000 clones; about 88% are singletons and the top ten take less than 1.5%. The CDR3 is made up of 15 amino acids. Germline assignment: CDR1 SGHKS and CDR2 YYEKEE (reference sequence). After removal of 0 bases from V and 8 bases from J, the junction contained 6 bases not matched to a gene. The rearrangement links TRBV5-5 to TRBJ1-4; 8 nucleotides align to TRBD1. This clonotype was sampled from a female donor with multiple sclerosis, enrolled in a pregnancy study. This specimen consisted of CD4+ T cells from peripheral blood mononuclear cells, obtained before pregnancy. This chain's CDR3 is CASSLGQGAWEKLFF. CDR3 nucleotide sequence: TGTGCCAGCAGCTTGGGGCAGGGGGCCTGGGAAAAACTGTTTTTT.